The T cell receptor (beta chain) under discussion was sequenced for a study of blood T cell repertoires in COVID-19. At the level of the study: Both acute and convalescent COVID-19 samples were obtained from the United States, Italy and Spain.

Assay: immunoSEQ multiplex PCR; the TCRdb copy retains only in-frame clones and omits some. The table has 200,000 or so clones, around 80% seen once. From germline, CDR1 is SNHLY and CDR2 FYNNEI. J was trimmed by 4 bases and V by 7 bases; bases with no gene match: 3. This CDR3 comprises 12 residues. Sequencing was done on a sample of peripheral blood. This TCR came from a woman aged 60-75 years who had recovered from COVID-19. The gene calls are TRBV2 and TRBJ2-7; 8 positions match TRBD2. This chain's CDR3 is CASTAGDYEQYF. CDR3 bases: TGTGCCAGCACAGCGGGGGATTACGAGCAGTACTTC.